This T cell receptor (beta chain) was documented in a study of OX40 agonist ivuxolimab in advanced cancers. Study summary: Every 2 weeks, patients got intravenous ivuxolimab at one of six dose levels (0.01-10 mg/kg).

Regarding the study as a whole: Determination of antigen specificity was not performed for the expanded peripheral T cells. A proportion of nonresponders additionally exhibited low normalized T-cell clonal expansion.

The CDR3 sequence is 16 residues long. As to this clone: Its antigen remains unidentified.

The data were produced by immunoSEQ multiplex PCR, yet TCRdb's version contains in-frame clones alone and is incomplete. The sample includes tens of thousands of clones, about nine tenths of them seen just once. The V and J genes are TRBV21-1 and TRBJ1-1; the D segment call TRBD1 is taken from the table without a DNA check. TRBV21-1 is a recognized pseudogene. The input for sequencing was CD4+ or CD8+ T cells sorted from blood, taken in a trial of the OX40 agonist ivuxolimab. The source of this sequence is an adult with an advanced solid tumor such as melanoma, head and neck, liver or kidney cancer. The CDR3, as DNA: TGTGCCAGCAGCAAACCAACAGGGGGCTTAGGCACTGAAGCTTTCTTT. It yields the protein CASSKPTGGLGTEAFF.